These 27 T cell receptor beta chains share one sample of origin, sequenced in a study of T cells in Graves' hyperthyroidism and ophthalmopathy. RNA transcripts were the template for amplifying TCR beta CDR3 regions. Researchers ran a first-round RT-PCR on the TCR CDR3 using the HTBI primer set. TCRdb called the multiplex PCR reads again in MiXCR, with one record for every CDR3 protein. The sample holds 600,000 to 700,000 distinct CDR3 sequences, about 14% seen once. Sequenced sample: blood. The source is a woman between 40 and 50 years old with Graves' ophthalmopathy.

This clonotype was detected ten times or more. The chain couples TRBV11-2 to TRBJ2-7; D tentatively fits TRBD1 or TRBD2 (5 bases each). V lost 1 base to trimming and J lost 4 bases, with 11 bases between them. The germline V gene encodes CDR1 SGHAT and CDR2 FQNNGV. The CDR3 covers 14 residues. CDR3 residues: CASSLGGWGYEQYF. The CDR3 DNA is TGTGCCAGCAGCTTAGGGGGATGGGGGTACGAGCAGTACTTC.

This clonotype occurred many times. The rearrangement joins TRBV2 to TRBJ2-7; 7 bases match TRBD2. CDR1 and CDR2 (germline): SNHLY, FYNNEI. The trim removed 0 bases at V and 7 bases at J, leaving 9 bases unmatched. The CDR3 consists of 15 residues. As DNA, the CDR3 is TGTGCCAGCAGTGAAGCGGGGGACTACCTAGGGGAGCAGTACTTC. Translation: CASSEAGDYLGEQYF.

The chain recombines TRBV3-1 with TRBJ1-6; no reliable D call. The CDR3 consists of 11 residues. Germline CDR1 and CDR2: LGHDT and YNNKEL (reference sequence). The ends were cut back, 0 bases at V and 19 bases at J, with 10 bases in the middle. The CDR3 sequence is CASSQEEPLHF. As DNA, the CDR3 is TGTGCCAGCAGCCAAGAAGAACCTCTACACTTT.

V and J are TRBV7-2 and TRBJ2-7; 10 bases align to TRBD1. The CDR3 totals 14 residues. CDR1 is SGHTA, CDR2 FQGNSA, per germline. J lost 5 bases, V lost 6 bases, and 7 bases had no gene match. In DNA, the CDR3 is TGTGCCAGCAGTCTGCCGGGACAGGGGCACGAGCAGTACTTC. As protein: CASSLPGQGHEQYF.

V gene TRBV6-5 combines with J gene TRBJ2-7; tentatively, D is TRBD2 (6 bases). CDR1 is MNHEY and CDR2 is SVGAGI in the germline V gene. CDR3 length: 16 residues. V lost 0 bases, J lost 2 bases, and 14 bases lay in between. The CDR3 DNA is TGTGCCAGCAGTTACTCGTTCCGCGGGGCTACCTACGAGCAGTACTTC. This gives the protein CASSYSFRGATYEQYF.

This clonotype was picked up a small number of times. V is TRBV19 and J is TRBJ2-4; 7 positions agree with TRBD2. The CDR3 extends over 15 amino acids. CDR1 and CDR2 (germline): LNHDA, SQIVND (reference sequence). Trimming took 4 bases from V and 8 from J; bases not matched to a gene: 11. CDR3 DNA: TGTGCCAGTAGTACTTCCGGGACGGCGGGAGACATTCAGTACTTC. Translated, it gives CASSTSGTAGDIQYF.

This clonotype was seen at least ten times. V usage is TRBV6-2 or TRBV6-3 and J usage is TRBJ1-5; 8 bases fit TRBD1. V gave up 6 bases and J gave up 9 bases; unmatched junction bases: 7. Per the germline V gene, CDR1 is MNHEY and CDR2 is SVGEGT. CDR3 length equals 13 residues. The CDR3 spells CASRAQGDAPQHF. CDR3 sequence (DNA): TGTGCCAGCAGGGCACAGGGGGACGCGCCCCAGCATTTT.

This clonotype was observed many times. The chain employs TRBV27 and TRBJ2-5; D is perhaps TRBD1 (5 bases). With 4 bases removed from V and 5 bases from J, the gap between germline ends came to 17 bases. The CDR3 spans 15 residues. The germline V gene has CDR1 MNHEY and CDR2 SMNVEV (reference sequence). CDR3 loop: CASSYDSMGRETQYF. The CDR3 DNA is TGTGCCAGCAGTTATGACTCGATGGGGCGGGAGACCCAGTACTTC.

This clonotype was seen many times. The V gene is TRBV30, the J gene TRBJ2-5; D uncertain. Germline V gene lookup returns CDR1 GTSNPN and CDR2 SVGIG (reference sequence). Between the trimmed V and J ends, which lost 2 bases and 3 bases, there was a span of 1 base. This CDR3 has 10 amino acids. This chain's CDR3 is CAWSKETQYF. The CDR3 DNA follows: TGTGCCTGGAGTAAAGAGACCCAGTACTTC.

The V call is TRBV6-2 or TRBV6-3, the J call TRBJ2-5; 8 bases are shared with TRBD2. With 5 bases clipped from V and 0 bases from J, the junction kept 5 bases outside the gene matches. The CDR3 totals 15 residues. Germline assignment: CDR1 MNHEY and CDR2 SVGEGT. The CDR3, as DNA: TGTGCCAGCAGTATCGGACTAGCCTACCAAGAGACCCAGTACTTC. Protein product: CASSIGLAYQETQYF.

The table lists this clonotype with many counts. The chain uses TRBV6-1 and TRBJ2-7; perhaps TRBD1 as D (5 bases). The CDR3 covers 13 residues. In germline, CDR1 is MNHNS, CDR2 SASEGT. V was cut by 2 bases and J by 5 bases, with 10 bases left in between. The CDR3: CASSERPRDEQYF. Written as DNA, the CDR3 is TGTGCCAGCAGTGAAAGGCCCAGGGACGAGCAGTACTTC.

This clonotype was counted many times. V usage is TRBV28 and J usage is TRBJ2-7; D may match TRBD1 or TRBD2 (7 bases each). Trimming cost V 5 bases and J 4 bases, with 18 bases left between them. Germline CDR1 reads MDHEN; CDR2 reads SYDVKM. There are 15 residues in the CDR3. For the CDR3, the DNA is TGTGCCAGCAGTCCTCTCACAGGGGAGGGTTACGAGCAGTACTTC. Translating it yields CASSPLTGEGYEQYF.

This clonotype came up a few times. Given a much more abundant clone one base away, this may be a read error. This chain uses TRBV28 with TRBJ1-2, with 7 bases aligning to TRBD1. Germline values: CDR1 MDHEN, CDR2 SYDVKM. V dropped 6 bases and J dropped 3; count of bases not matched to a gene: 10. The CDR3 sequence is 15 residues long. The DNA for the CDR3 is TGTGCCAGCAGCTCCGTGGACAGGTCTGACTATGGCTACACCTTC. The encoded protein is CASSSVDRSDYGYTF.

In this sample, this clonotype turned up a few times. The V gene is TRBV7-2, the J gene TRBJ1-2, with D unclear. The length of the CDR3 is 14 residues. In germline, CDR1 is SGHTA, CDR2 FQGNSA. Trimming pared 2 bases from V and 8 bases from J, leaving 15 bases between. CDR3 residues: CASSLYPSVEGYTF. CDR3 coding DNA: TGTGCCAGCAGCTTATATCCGTCGGTTGAGGGCTACACCTTC.

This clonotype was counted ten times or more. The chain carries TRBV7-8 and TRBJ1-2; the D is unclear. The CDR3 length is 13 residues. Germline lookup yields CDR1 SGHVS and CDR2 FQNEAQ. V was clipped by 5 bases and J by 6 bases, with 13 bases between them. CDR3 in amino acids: CASSPKFGDGYTF. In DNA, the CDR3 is TGTGCCAGCAGCCCGAAGTTCGGGGATGGCTACACCTTC.

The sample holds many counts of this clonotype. The DNA for the CDR3 is TGTGCCAGTAGTACCCTACACAGGGCTATGAACACTGAAGCTTTCTTT. This translates into CASSTLHRAMNTEAFF. The chain uses TRBV19 and TRBJ1-1; a weak D match, TRBD1 (6 bases). This CDR3 has 16 amino acids. CDR1 is LNHDA, CDR2 SQIVND, per germline (reference sequence). V was cut by 4 bases and J by 0 bases, with 15 bases left in between.

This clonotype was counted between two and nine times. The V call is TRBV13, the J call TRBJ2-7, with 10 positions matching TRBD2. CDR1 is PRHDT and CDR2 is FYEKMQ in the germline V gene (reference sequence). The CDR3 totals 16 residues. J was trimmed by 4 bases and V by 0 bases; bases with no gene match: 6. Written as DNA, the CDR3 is TGTGCCAGCAGCTTAGGCCTAGCGGGAGTAGGTTACGAGCAGTACTTC. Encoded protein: CASSLGLAGVGYEQYF.

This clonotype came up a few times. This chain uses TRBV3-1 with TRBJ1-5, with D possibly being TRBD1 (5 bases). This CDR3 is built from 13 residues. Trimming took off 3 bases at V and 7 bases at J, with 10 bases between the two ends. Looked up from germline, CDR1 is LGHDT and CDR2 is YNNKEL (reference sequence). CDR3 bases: TGTGCCAGCAGCCAGGGGGTTGGACAGCCCCAGCATTTT. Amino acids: CASSQGVGQPQHF.

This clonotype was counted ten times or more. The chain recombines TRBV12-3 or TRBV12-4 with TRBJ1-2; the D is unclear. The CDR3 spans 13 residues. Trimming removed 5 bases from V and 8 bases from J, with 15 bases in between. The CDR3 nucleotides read TGTGCCAGCAGTAACGGGCTCGGCGGCGGCTACACCTTC. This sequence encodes CASSNGLGGGYTF.

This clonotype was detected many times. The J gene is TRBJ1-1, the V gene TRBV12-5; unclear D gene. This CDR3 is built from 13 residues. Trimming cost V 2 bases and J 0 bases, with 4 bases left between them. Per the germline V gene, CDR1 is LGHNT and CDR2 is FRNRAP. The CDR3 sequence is CASGLWLNTEAFF. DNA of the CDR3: TGTGCTAGTGGTTTGTGGCTGAACACTGAAGCTTTCTTT.

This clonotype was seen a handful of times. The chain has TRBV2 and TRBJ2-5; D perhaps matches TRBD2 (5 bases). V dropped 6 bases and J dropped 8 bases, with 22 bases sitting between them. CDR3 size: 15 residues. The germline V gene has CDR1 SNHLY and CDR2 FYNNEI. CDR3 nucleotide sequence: TGTGCCAGCAGGACAAGGCCGACTCTGGAGGTTACCCAGTACTTC. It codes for CASRTRPTLEVTQYF.

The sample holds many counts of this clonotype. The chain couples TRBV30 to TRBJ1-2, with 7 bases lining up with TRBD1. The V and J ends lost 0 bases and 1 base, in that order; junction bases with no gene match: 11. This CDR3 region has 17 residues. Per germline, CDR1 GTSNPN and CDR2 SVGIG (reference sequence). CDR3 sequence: CAWSVVALGTVNYGYTF. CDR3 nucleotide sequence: TGTGCCTGGAGTGTCGTAGCCCTCGGGACAGTTAACTATGGCTACACCTTC.

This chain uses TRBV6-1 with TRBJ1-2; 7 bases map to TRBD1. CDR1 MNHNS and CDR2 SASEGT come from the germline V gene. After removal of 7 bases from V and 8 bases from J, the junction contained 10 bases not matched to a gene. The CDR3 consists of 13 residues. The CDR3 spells CASTQGGNTGYTF. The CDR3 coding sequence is TGTGCCAGCACCCAAGGGGGCAACACCGGCTACACCTTC.

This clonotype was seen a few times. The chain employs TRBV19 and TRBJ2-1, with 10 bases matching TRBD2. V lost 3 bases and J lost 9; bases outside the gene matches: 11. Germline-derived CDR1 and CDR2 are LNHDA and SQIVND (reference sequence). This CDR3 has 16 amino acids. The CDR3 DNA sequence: TGTGCCAGTAGTATCGCTCCCCTAGCGGGAGCTAGTGAGCAGTTCTTC. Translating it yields CASSIAPLAGASEQFF.

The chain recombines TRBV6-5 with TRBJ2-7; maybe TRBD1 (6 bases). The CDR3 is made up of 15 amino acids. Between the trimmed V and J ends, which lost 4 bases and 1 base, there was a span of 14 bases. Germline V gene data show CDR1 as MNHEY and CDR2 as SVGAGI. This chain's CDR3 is CASSFAMDRSYEQYF. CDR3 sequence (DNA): TGTGCCAGCAGTTTTGCAATGGACAGATCCTACGAGCAGTACTTC.

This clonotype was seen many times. The DNA for the CDR3 is TGTGCCAGCAGAACTCTGGGTCTGACTAACCTTGGCTACACCTTC. As protein: CASRTLGLTNLGYTF. The gene calls are TRBV6-2 or TRBV6-3 and TRBJ1-2; D is undetermined. Germline assignment: CDR1 MNHEY and CDR2 SVGEGT. The CDR3 extends over 15 amino acids. Trimming took 6 bases from V and 7 from J, leaving 21 bases between them.

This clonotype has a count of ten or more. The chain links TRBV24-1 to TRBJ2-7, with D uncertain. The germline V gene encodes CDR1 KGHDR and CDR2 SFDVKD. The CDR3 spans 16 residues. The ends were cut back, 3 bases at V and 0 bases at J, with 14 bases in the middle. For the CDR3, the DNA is TGTGCCACCAGTGATGGAGATAGGGCCCTCTCCTACGAGCAGTACTTC. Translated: CATSDGDRALSYEQYF.